This T cell receptor beta chain was recovered during a study of beta chain features in type 1 diabetes (dated by TCRdb to the late 2010s). Broadly, across the study: Mean age, gender distribution, total cell number and subset yield did not differ between patients and healthy donors. A total of roughly 99,000,000 sorted cells were examined across all samples, and the number of cells per subset was strongly correlated with RNA yield. Whereas all 28 donors provided naive and central memory subsets, regulatory and stem cell-like memory subsets were isolated from just 8 patients and roughly 8 healthy donors. The study compared TCRB repertoires of sorted circulating CD4+ T cell subsets between recently diagnosed type 1 diabetes patients and matched healthy donors. General findings and caveats noted by the study authors: Naive, central memory and regulatory TCRB repertoires appeared to be more alike among patients than among healthy donors. In all four CD4+ subsets, TCRB CDR3 length was moderately but significantly shorter in type 1 diabetes patients. Because the HLA sub-analyses included only small numbers of individuals, any influence of HLA type on TCRB rearrangement was left unresolved. PCR may preferentially amplify shorter templates, but because patient and control samples were amplified and corrected together, any resulting skew would affect both groups equally. Patients with type 1 diabetes made fewer insertions and deleted more nucleotides at VDJ recombination sites, implying thymic rearrangement abnormalities. Because cDNA was sequenced instead of genomic DNA, activated cells with high expression could be over-represented, although the groups did not differ in activation or CD3 levels.

Each donor gave one peripheral blood draw, about 110 mL on average, collected into heparinised tubes. Naive, central memory, regulatory and stem cell-like memory CD4+ T cells were sorted on a BD FACSAria II using a panel including CD45RO, CCR7, CD25, CD127, CD95 and CD27. Every sorted population had a purity above 95%. PBMCs were isolated right away by Lymphoprep density gradient centrifugation and were stained directly, without culture. Samples were stained and sorted in pairs, with one healthy donor and one patient per experiment, so that batch effects were minimized. As to this clone: Its cognate antigen has yet to be identified. Base qualities are not provided; no much larger clone lies one nucleotide away.

The CDR3 runs 15 amino acids, cysteine and phenylalanine included. Only the CDR3 region is kept as DNA, spanning 45 bases read in frame from base 1. Relative to germline, V is 0 bases shorter and J is 0 bases shorter, with 6 bases between their ends. From a lookup of the germline V gene, CDR1 and CDR2 are SGHAT and FQNNGV. The entire amount of isolated RNA was reverse transcribed using the High Capacity cDNA Reverse Transcription Kit, so the sequenced TCRB transcripts were expressed ones. Deep immunoSEQ sequencing was performed on naive, central memory and regulatory T cell samples, with an average of roughly 3.3 million total reads per sample. Sorted cells were lysed in RLT buffer and RNA was extracted with DNase-treated RNeasy Micro or Mini kits, depending on cell number. To prevent cross-contamination, each cell subset was processed individually, whereas patient and healthy donor samples were processed jointly. The immunoSEQ multiplex PCR was used to amplify TCRB sequences from cDNA, generating 87-bp fragments that spanned the CDR3 region. Amplicons were sequenced on the Illumina HiSeq platform. As for how the authors treated the data: PCR bias was computationally corrected using synthetic template baselines, reads within Hamming distance 2 were collapsed, and singletons that could not be merged were discarded. Reads were aligned to IMGT to assign V, D and J genes, CDR3 length, and insertions or deletions at six rearrangement sites. Within each subset, clonotype counts were normalized to sorted cell number, after which true diversity and Gini coefficients were computed with the tcR R package. The overlap coefficient, calculated on TCRB nucleotide sequences, was used to quantify repertoire sharing. As a proxy for the pre-selection repertoire, out-of-frame TCRB sequences from naive cells were analyzed. The source is immuneACCESS, and TCRdb retained only in-frame sequences with V and J called. Part of the clones is not carried over; for the studies checked, unresolved V genes explain less than half of this, and the remainder is unexplained. That table furnishes V, J and clone size, whereas the DNA furnished D and trimming. This sample lists about 640,000 clones; roughly 12% were detected once. The ten top clones hold 0.095% to 0.15% of the sample.

The chain is assembled from TRBV11-2 and TRBJ2-1; the D gene identity is not certain. The origin of this receptor is a man under 40 with type 1 diabetes. The sequencing sample was made of naive CD4+ T cells from blood. Per the publication, the cell subset or site label means: true naive CD4+ T cells. The base sequence is TGTGCCAGCAGCTTAGACCGAAGCTCCTACAATGAGCAGTTCTTC. It codes for CASSLDRSSYNEQFF. The variable domain in full, with residues beyond the CDR3 obtained from the reference TRBV11-2 and TRBJ2-1 genes, is EAGVAQSPRYKIIEKRQSVAFWCNPISGHATLYWYQQILGQGPKLLIQFQNNGVVDDSQLPKDRFSAERLKGVDSTLKIQPAKLEDSAVYLCASSLDRSSYNEQFFGPGTRLTVL.